One sample yielded the 23 T cell receptor beta chains listed below, sequenced in a study of shared clonotypes between healthy human individuals. Libraries were prepared by immunoSEQ multiplex PCR; TCRdb keeps only in-frame clonotypes and omits some of them. The table shows roughly 380,000 clones, with about 96% occurring only once. Specimen: memory CD8+ T cells sorted from blood. This sample's subset: CD45RO+ cells pooled with CCR7-negative TemRA cells. Every receptor here comes from a man aged 25-45 years in good health.

This chain joins TRBV6-5 and TRBJ1-3; 7 nucleotides align to TRBD1. This CDR3 has 14 amino acids. Germline-derived CDR1 and CDR2 are MNHEY and SVGAGI. With V trimmed by 5 bases and J by 4 bases, 5 bases remained unmatched. DNA of the CDR3: TGTGCCAGCAGTGCAACAGGGGCCGGAAACACCATATATTTT. It encodes CASSATGAGNTIYF.

A single count supports this clone. V usage is TRBV20-1 and J usage is TRBJ2-7; no reliable D call. The CDR3 has 11 residues. V was clipped by 0 bases and J by 7 bases, with 7 bases between them. Per germline, CDR1 DFQATT and CDR2 SNEGSKA (reference sequence). DNA for the CDR3: TGCAGTGCTAGAGATTGGGGAGAGCAGTACTTC. It yields the protein CSARDWGEQYF.

This clone has a single count. The rearrangement uses TRBV11-3 and TRBJ1-1, with D possibly TRBD1 on 5 matching bases. The CDR3 runs to 13 residues. The germline V gene has CDR1 SGHNT and CDR2 YENEEA. V lost 2 bases and J lost 7, with 11 bases in between. CDR3 coding DNA: TGTGCCAGCAGCTTAAGTGGGGCCGGTGAAGCTTTCTTT. Translating gives CASSLSGAGEAFF.

This clone was seen a single time. The V gene is TRBV5-1, the J gene TRBJ2-1; 7 nucleotides line up with TRBD2. V trimming: 3 bases; J trimming: 5 bases; junction bases outside the gene matches: 11. Germline CDR1 is SGHRS and CDR2 is YFSETQ. The CDR3 has 16 amino acids. Written as DNA, the CDR3 is TGCGCCAGCAGCTGGAGGGAGGGCTTGTTGGACAATGAGCAGTTCTTC. Residues: CASSWREGLLDNEQFF.

V usage is TRBV4-1 and J usage is TRBJ2-1; D perhaps matches TRBD2 (6 bases). Trimming took 4 bases from V and 8 from J, leaving 24 bases between them. The CDR3 runs 17 residues. CDR1 and CDR2 (germline): MGHRA, YSYEKL. For the CDR3, the DNA is TGCGCCAGCAGCCCGCATCTATTTCTGTCGGGAGCCGATGAGCAGTTCTTC. Amino acids: CASSPHLFLSGADEQFF.

This rearrangement joins TRBV7-2 to TRBJ2-7; no clear D gene. Deletions cut 5 bases from V and 2 bases from J, with 10 bases between. CDR3 length: 13 residues. Per germline, CDR1 SGHTA and CDR2 FQGNSA. CDR3 DNA: TGTGCCAGCAGCGCGGTCCGGCCCTACGAGCAGTACTTC. This codes for CASSAVRPYEQYF.

The V and J genes are TRBV7-2 and TRBJ2-6; D gene ambiguous. V lost 0 bases, J lost 0 bases, and 3 bases lay in between. CDR3 length: 15 amino acids. Germline CDR1 SGHTA, CDR2 FQGNSA. Here the CDR3 reads CASSLASSGANVLTF. The CDR3 bases are TGTGCCAGCAGCTTAGCGAGCTCTGGGGCCAACGTCCTGACTTTC.

This clone was counted once. The V and J genes are TRBV29-1 and TRBJ1-1; maybe TRBD1 (5 bases). The CDR3 is 16 residues long. Trimming removed 0 bases from V and 1 base from J, with 15 bases in between. The germline V gene has CDR1 SQVTM and CDR2 ANQGSEA. The DNA for the CDR3 is TGCAGCGTTGAAGATTTTCAGGGAAGGGGGAACACTGAAGCTTTCTTT. Its protein is CSVEDFQGRGNTEAFF.

The chain has TRBV28 and TRBJ2-1; the match to TRBD1 covers 11 bases. This CDR3 spans 16 amino acids. Germline-derived CDR1 and CDR2 are MDHEN and SYDVKM. V lost 5 bases to trimming and J lost 8 bases; unmatched junction nucleotides: 11. The CDR3 loop reads CASSVILGQGAYEQFF. The CDR3, as DNA: TGTGCCAGCAGTGTCATACTCGGACAGGGGGCCTATGAGCAGTTCTTC.

The chain joins TRBV27 to TRBJ2-5; the match to TRBD1 covers 7 bases. Losses at the gene ends were 0 bases for V and 5 bases for J; bases not matched to a gene: 9. The CDR3 sequence is 16 residues long. Germline V CDR1 and CDR2: MNHEY, SMNVEV (reference sequence). The CDR3 region has the DNA TGTGCCAGCAGTTTATCGCCGGGCCCCAGGGGGGAGACCCAGTACTTC. It is translated as CASSLSPGPRGETQYF.

V is TRBV11-2 and J is TRBJ2-2; 7 bases match TRBD2. CDR3 length: 15 residues. J lost 3 bases, V lost 0 bases, and 1 base had no gene match. CDR1 and CDR2 from the germline V gene are SGHAT and FQNNGV. The DNA for the CDR3 is TGTGCCAGCAGCTTAGATGGGGGGGACACCGGGGAGCTGTTTTTT. The encoded protein is CASSLDGGDTGELFF.

The chain couples TRBV5-1 to TRBJ2-7; 14 bases fit TRBD2. Losses at the gene ends were 3 bases for V and 6 bases for J; bases not matched to a gene: 2. Germline V gives CDR1 SGHRS, CDR2 YFSETQ. The CDR3 consists of 14 residues. CDR3 loop: CASSSGTSGSEQYF. The CDR3 coding sequence is TGCGCCAGCAGCTCCGGGACTAGCGGGAGCGAGCAGTACTTC. The full variable domain, rest sourced from reference TRBV5-1 and TRBJ2-7, is KAGVTQTPRYLIKTRGQQVTLSCSPISGHRSVSWYQQTPGQGLQFLFEYFSETQRNKGNFPGRFSGRQFSNSRSEMNVSTLELGDSALYLCASSSGTSGSEQYFGPGTRLTVT.

The V call is TRBV4-2, the J call TRBJ2-2; 10 positions agree with TRBD2. CDR1 and CDR2 (germline): LGHNA, YNFKEQ. The length of the CDR3 is 15 residues. V was pared by 3 bases and J by 6 bases, with 4 bases of the junction left unmatched. CDR3 residues: CASSQEAGGPGELFF. CDR3 sequence (DNA): TGTGCCAGCAGCCAGGAAGCGGGAGGGCCCGGGGAGCTGTTTTTT.

In its sample, this clone was seen once. The chain combines TRBV30 with TRBJ2-3; D is perhaps TRBD2 (7 bases). With 0 bases removed from V and 3 bases from J, the gap between germline ends came to 13 bases. The germline V gene encodes CDR1 GTSNPN and CDR2 SVGIG (reference sequence). This CDR3 comprises 15 residues. The CDR3 DNA reads TGTGCCTGGAGTGTAGGGGGGGGCAGGACAGATACGCAGTATTTT. This translates into CAWSVGGGRTDTQYF.

V gene TRBV21-1 combines with J gene TRBJ2-3; TRBD1 was called by the table and not checked on the DNA. TRBV21-1 is an annotated pseudogene. The CDR3 consists of 12 residues. CDR3 sequence reads: CASSLHRVKQYF. CDR3 sequence (DNA): TGTGCCAGCAGCTTACACAGGGTTAAGCAGTATTTT.

The chain combines TRBV5-5 with TRBJ1-1; 9 bases are shared with TRBD1. Germline V gene sequence: CDR1 SGHKS, CDR2 YYEKEE (reference sequence). Losses at the gene ends were 6 bases for V and 5 bases for J; bases not matched to a gene: 17. There are 17 residues in the CDR3. CDR3: CASTLSGQGWGPTEAFF. DNA for the CDR3: TGTGCCAGCACCCTTTCGGGACAGGGATGGGGCCCGACTGAAGCTTTCTTT.

This chain connects TRBV5-4 to TRBJ1-3; D unclear. This CDR3 comprises 16 residues. The V end was cut by 2 bases, the J end by 0 bases, with 12 bases between. The germline V gene has CDR1 SGHNT and CDR2 YYREEE (reference sequence). CDR3 region: CASSFRGISSGNTIYF. CDR3 sequence (DNA): TGTGCCAGCAGCTTTCGCGGGATCAGCTCTGGAAACACCATATATTTT.

Points on this clone: The sample contains more than one DNA sequence encoding this CDR3. The chain recombines TRBV5-1 with TRBJ1-3, with D possibly matching TRBD1 (6 bases). CDR3 length: 14 residues. Trimming took off 4 bases at V and 4 bases at J, with 12 bases between the two ends. CDR1 and CDR2 from the germline V gene are SGHRS and YFSETQ. The CDR3 DNA reads as TGCGCCAGCAGCGTCACAGGGACCGGAAACACCATATATTTT. Its translation: CASSVTGTGNTIYF.

The rearrangement joins TRBV10-3 to TRBJ1-1; 10 bases map to TRBD1. CDR1 and CDR2 from the germline V gene are ENHRY and SYGVKD. The CDR3 has 17 amino acids. The V segment lost 7 bases and the J segment 5 bases; nucleotides outside the gene matches: 16. The CDR3 reads CAIKGPGTGAIGTEAFF. DNA for the CDR3: TGTGCCATCAAGGGTCCCGGGACAGGGGCCATAGGGACTGAAGCTTTCTTT.

The J gene is TRBJ2-5, the V gene TRBV13; D is ambiguous. The CDR3 runs 14 residues. Germline CDR1 and CDR2: PRHDT and FYEKMQ (reference sequence). With 2 bases removed from V and 2 bases from J, the gap between germline ends came to 9 bases. In DNA, the CDR3 is TGTGCCAGCAGCTTACGTGACTCTCAAGAGACCCAGTACTTC. It is translated as CASSLRDSQETQYF.

The genes are TRBV5-6 and TRBJ2-7; D is perhaps TRBD1 or TRBD2 (6 bases each). The CDR3 length is 14 residues. V was clipped by 2 bases and J by 6 bases, with 15 bases between them. The germline V gene has CDR1 SGHDT and CDR2 YYEEEE. The CDR3 DNA reads as TGTGCCAGCAGCTTTGGGGGGCGTTCTCGCGAGCAGTACTTC. Translated, it gives CASSFGGRSREQYF.

The chain carries TRBV7-2 and TRBJ2-1; D call uncertain. This CDR3 is 13 amino acids long. Germline V gene data show CDR1 as SGHTA and CDR2 as FQGNSA. Trimming took 10 bases from V and 5 from J, leaving 15 bases between them. CDR3 nucleotides: TGTGCCACTAACTTGGTAGCCCACAATGAGCAGTTCTTC. As protein: CATNLVAHNEQFF.

The chain couples TRBV7-8 to TRBJ1-2, with 7 bases that match TRBD1. This CDR3 is 15 amino acids long. V trimming: 5 bases; J trimming: 2 bases; junction bases outside the gene matches: 8. Germline CDR1 SGHVS, CDR2 FQNEAQ. The CDR3 reads CASSLRQGVNYGYTF. CDR3 coding DNA: TGTGCCAGCAGCCTCCGACAGGGAGTCAACTATGGCTACACCTTC.